Listed below are T cell receptor beta chains from one sample, sequenced in a study of control samples from healthy donors and cancer patients. The assay was immunoSEQ multiplex PCR, and TCRdb's table has in-frame clones only and misses some. The profile covers fewer than 85,000 clones, with approximately 91% appearing a single time and 7.2% taken by the ten largest. The sequenced material came from blood. Every receptor here comes from a man aged 50-59 years in good health. Both conserved end residues are part of each CDR3. The D gene is left open where the match is weak. Clone size is given for some rows only: seen once, a few or many times, or a class if the clone is expanded.

D gene: .; CDR3 length: 13; J gene: TRBJ1-2; V gene: TRBV18; clone size: .; CDR3 DNA: TGTGCCAGCTCACCCCAGGGTGTCGGGGGCTACACCTTC; CDR3 protein: CASSPQGVGGYTF
D gene: .; CDR3 length: 12; J gene: TRBJ2-2; V gene: TRBV6-9; clone size: .; CDR3 DNA: .; CDR3 protein: CASSFGAGELFF
D gene: TRBD1; CDR3 length: 14; J gene: TRBJ2-7; V gene: TRBV6-6; clone size: .; CDR3 DNA: TGTGCCAGCAGCGACAGGGCCAACTCCTACGAGCAGTACTTC; CDR3 protein: CASSDRANSYEQYF
D gene: .; CDR3 length: 15; J gene: TRBJ1-4; V gene: TRBV2; clone size: .; CDR3 DNA: TGTGCCAGCAGCCTCATGGTGGACAGCCAGGAAAAACTGTTTTTT; CDR3 protein: CASSLMVDSQEKLFF
D gene: .; CDR3 length: 14; J gene: TRBJ2-2; V gene: TRBV12-5; clone size: .; CDR3 DNA: TGTGCTAGTGGTTTGGCCCCCAACACCGGGGAGCTGTTTTTT; CDR3 protein: CASGLAPNTGELFF
D gene: .; CDR3 length: 14; J gene: TRBJ2-7; V gene: TRBV10-3; clone size: .; CDR3 DNA: TGTGCCATCAGTGACCCCAGGGGAGCCTACGAGCAGTACTTC; CDR3 protein: CAISDPRGAYEQYF
D gene: TRBD2; CDR3 length: 14; J gene: TRBJ2-5; V gene: TRBV7-7; clone size: .; CDR3 DNA: TGTGCTAGCTCGAGCGGGGGGGCCGGGGAGACCCAGTACTTC; CDR3 protein: CASSSGGAGETQYF
D gene: TRBD2; CDR3 length: 14; J gene: TRBJ2-2; V gene: TRBV7-9; clone size: .; CDR3 DNA: TGTGCCAGCAGCTTAGGCGGGGGACCGGAGGAGCTGTTTTTT; CDR3 protein: CASSLGGGPEELFF
D gene: .; CDR3 length: 13; J gene: TRBJ2-7; V gene: TRBV11-2; clone size: .; CDR3 DNA: TGTGCCAGCAGCTTAGCGGGGATCTACGAGCAGTACTTC; CDR3 protein: CASSLAGIYEQYF
D gene: .; CDR3 length: 15; J gene: TRBJ1-6; V gene: TRBV19; clone size: .; CDR3 DNA: TGTGCCAGTAGTATCCCTGGAGACTTGAATTCACCCCTCCACTTT; CDR3 protein: CASSIPGDLNSPLHF
D gene: .; CDR3 length: 12; J gene: TRBJ1-2; V gene: TRBV6-5; clone size: once; CDR3 DNA: TGTGCCAGCAGTTACCGGCCCTATGGCTACACCTTC; CDR3 protein: CASSYRPYGYTF
D gene: .; CDR3 length: 13; J gene: TRBJ2-7; V gene: TRBV12-3/TRBV12-4; clone size: .; CDR3 DNA: TGTGCCAGCGGACTGATGGTCTCCTACGAGCAGTACTTC; CDR3 protein: CASGLMVSYEQYF
D gene: .; CDR3 length: 12; J gene: TRBJ1-2; V gene: TRBV9; clone size: .; CDR3 DNA: TGTGCCAGCAGCATAGGGGTCTATGGCTACACCTTC; CDR3 protein: CASSIGVYGYTF
D gene: .; CDR3 length: 14; J gene: TRBJ1-4; V gene: TRBV2; clone size: .; CDR3 DNA: TGTGCCAGCAGTGTGGGGGCCCCTAATGAAAAACTGTTTTTT; CDR3 protein: CASSVGAPNEKLFF
D gene: TRBD1; CDR3 length: 13; J gene: TRBJ1-1; V gene: TRBV30; clone size: .; CDR3 DNA: TGTGCCTGGGAGACAGGGTTCGGCACTGAAGCTTTCTTT; CDR3 protein: CAWETGFGTEAFF
D gene: TRBD1; CDR3 length: 16; J gene: TRBJ2-5; V gene: TRBV3-1/TRBV3-2; clone size: .; CDR3 DNA: TGTGCCAGCAGCCTGAGGGACAGGGACTACGAAGAGACCCAGTACTTC; CDR3 protein: CASSLRDRDYEETQYF
D gene: TRBD2; CDR3 length: 20; J gene: TRBJ2-7; V gene: TRBV10-3; clone size: .; CDR3 DNA: TGTGCCATCAGCGCCCTGGTCCCCTTATCCCCAAGCGGGGGGGGAAACGAGCAGTACTTC; CDR3 protein: CAISALVPLSPSGGGNEQYF
D gene: .; CDR3 length: 11; J gene: TRBJ2-7; V gene: TRBV19; clone size: .; CDR3 DNA: TGTGCCAGTAGTATAAGGAACGAGCAGTACTTC; CDR3 protein: CASSIRNEQYF
D gene: .; CDR3 length: 16; J gene: TRBJ2-4; V gene: TRBV6-5; clone size: .; CDR3 DNA: TGTGCCAGCAGTTCCTTCCGACTCGTAGCCAAAAACATTCAGTACTTC; CDR3 protein: CASSSFRLVAKNIQYF
D gene: .; CDR3 length: 14; J gene: TRBJ2-7; V gene: TRBV5-1; clone size: .; CDR3 DNA: TGCGCCAGCAGGGACCCGGGGTTCGCCTACGAGCAGTACTTC; CDR3 protein: CASRDPGFAYEQYF
D gene: .; CDR3 length: 15; J gene: TRBJ1-5; V gene: TRBV7-2; clone size: .; CDR3 DNA: TGTGCCAGCAGCTTAGTTGTGGGGGTAGATCAGCCCCAGCATTTT; CDR3 protein: CASSLVVGVDQPQHF
D gene: TRBD1; CDR3 length: 17; J gene: TRBJ2-1; V gene: TRBV5-1; clone size: .; CDR3 DNA: TGCGCCAGCAGCAGCCGGGACAGGTTAACACCCTACAATGAGCAGTTCTTC; CDR3 protein: CASSSRDRLTPYNEQFF
D gene: TRBD2; CDR3 length: 17; J gene: TRBJ2-3; V gene: TRBV7-2; clone size: .; CDR3 DNA: TGTGCCAGCAGCTTAGTAGCGGGGGGGCGTGTCGCAGATACGCAGTATTTT; CDR3 protein: CASSLVAGGRVADTQYF
D gene: .; CDR3 length: 17; J gene: TRBJ1-4; V gene: TRBV5-6; clone size: .; CDR3 DNA: TGTGCCAGCAGCTCCCCCGGAGTGCGGTTATCTAATGAAAAACTGTTTTTT; CDR3 protein: CASSSPGVRLSNEKLFF
D gene: TRBD2; CDR3 length: 17; J gene: TRBJ2-3; V gene: TRBV24-1; clone size: once; CDR3 DNA: TGTGCCACCAGTGATCCCCCGGCAGCGGGGAGCACAGATACGCAGTATTTT; CDR3 protein: CATSDPPAAGSTDTQYF
D gene: TRBD1; CDR3 length: 16; J gene: TRBJ1-2; V gene: TRBV3-1/TRBV3-2; clone size: few; CDR3 DNA: TGTGCCAGCAGCCAAGCCTTAGGGGGCGCCGGCTATGGCTACACCTTC; CDR3 protein: CASSQALGGAGYGYTF
D gene: .; CDR3 length: 14; J gene: TRBJ1-5; V gene: TRBV6-1; clone size: .; CDR3 DNA: TGTGCCAGCAGTGAACAGCCAAGCAATCAGCCCCAGCATTTT; CDR3 protein: CASSEQPSNQPQHF
D gene: .; CDR3 length: 16; J gene: TRBJ2-1; V gene: TRBV7-3; clone size: .; CDR3 DNA: TGTGCCAGCAGCTCCAGAGGGACGGACGTCTACAATGAGCAGTTCTTC; CDR3 protein: CASSSRGTDVYNEQFF
D gene: .; CDR3 length: 13; J gene: TRBJ1-1; V gene: TRBV6-4; clone size: .; CDR3 DNA: TGTGCCAGCAGTGCCACAGTGAACACTGAAGCTTTCTTT; CDR3 protein: CASSATVNTEAFF
D gene: TRBD1; CDR3 length: 13; J gene: TRBJ1-1; V gene: TRBV29-1; clone size: .; CDR3 DNA: TGCAGCGTCAGGACAGGACCGAACACTGAAGCTTTCTTT; CDR3 protein: CSVRTGPNTEAFF
D gene: .; CDR3 length: 13; J gene: TRBJ1-2; V gene: TRBV10-3; clone size: once; CDR3 DNA: TGTGCCATCAGTGAGTCGGAGGGATCGGACTACACCTTC; CDR3 protein: CAISESEGSDYTF
D gene: .; CDR3 length: 14; J gene: TRBJ2-5; V gene: TRBV11-1; clone size: .; CDR3 DNA: TGTGCCAGCAGCCGACGGGACATCCAAGAGACCCAGTACTTC; CDR3 protein: CASSRRDIQETQYF
D gene: TRBD1; CDR3 length: 15; J gene: TRBJ2-7; V gene: TRBV6-5; clone size: once; CDR3 DNA: TGTGCCAGCGGGAAAGCAGGGGGCGTCTCCTACGAGCAGTACTTC; CDR3 protein: CASGKAGGVSYEQYF
D gene: .; CDR3 length: 16; J gene: TRBJ2-3; V gene: TRBV7-2; clone size: .; CDR3 DNA: TGTGCCAGCAGCTTAGTACGGGGGGCCATCACAGATACGCAGTATTTT; CDR3 protein: CASSLVRGAITDTQYF
D gene: .; CDR3 length: 12; J gene: TRBJ2-1; V gene: TRBV4-1; clone size: many; CDR3 DNA: TGCGCCAGCAGCCTGCAGGGTAATGAGCAGTTCTTC; CDR3 protein: CASSLQGNEQFF
D gene: .; CDR3 length: 16; J gene: TRBJ2-5; V gene: TRBV7-9; clone size: .; CDR3 DNA: TGTGCCAGCAGCCTTGCCCGGACAGCGCTCCAAGAGACCCAGTACTTC; CDR3 protein: CASSLARTALQETQYF
D gene: .; CDR3 length: 13; J gene: TRBJ2-2; V gene: TRBV7-9; clone size: .; CDR3 DNA: TGTGCCATCGAAGGGGCTCGCACCGGGGAGCTGTTTTTT; CDR3 protein: CAIEGARTGELFF
D gene: .; CDR3 length: 13; J gene: TRBJ2-3; V gene: TRBV12-3/TRBV12-4; clone size: once; CDR3 DNA: TGTGCCAGCAGTTACCTAGGGGAGGATACGCAGTATTTT; CDR3 protein: CASSYLGEDTQYF
D gene: TRBD1; CDR3 length: 15; J gene: TRBJ1-2; V gene: TRBV6-5; clone size: .; CDR3 DNA: TGTGCCAGCAGACGCCCCGGGACAGATGGTTACGGCTACACCTTC; CDR3 protein: CASRRPGTDGYGYTF
D gene: .; CDR3 length: 13; J gene: TRBJ2-7; V gene: TRBV7-9; clone size: .; CDR3 DNA: TGTGCCAGCAGCTTGCAAGGGGTCTACGAGCAGTACTTC; CDR3 protein: CASSLQGVYEQYF
D gene: .; CDR3 length: 14; J gene: TRBJ1-4; V gene: TRBV12-5; clone size: .; CDR3 DNA: TGTGCTAGTGGTGCTCAGACAACTAATGAAAAACTGTTTTTT; CDR3 protein: CASGAQTTNEKLFF
D gene: .; CDR3 length: 12; J gene: TRBJ2-5; V gene: TRBV4-2; clone size: .; CDR3 DNA: TGTGCCAGCAGCCAAGGGCAAGAGACCCAGTACTTC; CDR3 protein: CASSQGQETQYF
D gene: TRBD2; CDR3 length: 16; J gene: TRBJ2-1; V gene: TRBV29-1; clone size: .; CDR3 DNA: TGCAGCGCCCGGACTAGCGGGCCGGACTCCTACAATGAGCAGTTCTTC; CDR3 protein: CSARTSGPDSYNEQFF
D gene: .; CDR3 length: 15; J gene: TRBJ1-1; V gene: TRBV15; clone size: .; CDR3 DNA: TGTGCCACCAGCAGAGATATTGGCAGGCAGGCCGAAGCTTTCTTT; CDR3 protein: CATSRDIGRQAEAFF
D gene: TRBD2; CDR3 length: 16; J gene: TRBJ2-1; V gene: TRBV30; clone size: .; CDR3 DNA: TGTGCCTGGAGCCCACCGTGGGGGGGATCCTACAATGAGCAGTTCTTC; CDR3 protein: CAWSPPWGGSYNEQFF
D gene: .; CDR3 length: 14; J gene: TRBJ1-2; V gene: TRBV6-2/TRBV6-3; clone size: .; CDR3 DNA: TGTGCCAGCAGCCCAACCGCGACAGCCTATGGCTACACCTTC; CDR3 protein: CASSPTATAYGYTF
D gene: .; CDR3 length: 15; J gene: TRBJ2-3; V gene: TRBV6-6; clone size: once; CDR3 DNA: TGTGCCAGCAGCAGAAGCCGGGACTTCACAGATACGCAGTATTTT; CDR3 protein: CASSRSRDFTDTQYF
D gene: .; CDR3 length: 13; J gene: TRBJ1-1; V gene: TRBV7-2; clone size: .; CDR3 DNA: TGTGCCAGCAGCGGGGGGACGAACACTGAAGCTTTCTTT; CDR3 protein: CASSGGTNTEAFF
D gene: TRBD1; CDR3 length: 13; J gene: TRBJ1-2; V gene: TRBV7-3; clone size: once; CDR3 DNA: TGTGCCAGCAGCTCAGGACAGGGCTGGGGCTACACCTTC; CDR3 protein: CASSSGQGWGYTF
D gene: .; CDR3 length: 15; J gene: TRBJ2-2; V gene: TRBV2; clone size: .; CDR3 DNA: TGTGCCAGCAGTCCCCGGGGCTCGAACACCGGGGAGCTGTTTTTT; CDR3 protein: CASSPRGSNTGELFF
D gene: .; CDR3 length: 17; J gene: TRBJ1-4; V gene: TRBV7-9; clone size: .; CDR3 DNA: TGTGCCAGCAGCTTAACACCCACAGGAGTAACTAATGAAAAACTGTTTTTT; CDR3 protein: CASSLTPTGVTNEKLFF
D gene: .; CDR3 length: 13; J gene: TRBJ1-2; V gene: TRBV6-5; clone size: .; CDR3 DNA: TGTGCCAGCAGCAGGGACACCAACTATGGCTACACCTTC; CDR3 protein: CASSRDTNYGYTF
D gene: .; CDR3 length: 16; J gene: TRBJ2-7; V gene: TRBV6-5; clone size: .; CDR3 DNA: TGTGCCAGCAGTTACTCCATAAGCTTTTCGGGGAACGAGCAGTACTTC; CDR3 protein: CASSYSISFSGNEQYF